This T cell receptor beta chain was sequenced during a study of identical twins. Study results and caveats: These conclusions were based on statistical analysis (cross-sectional, not following the same donors).

CDR3 length equals 16 residues. Trimming removed 0 bases from V and 8 bases from J; junction bases left unmatched: 8. Germline CDR1 is PRHDT and CDR2 is FYEKMQ (reference sequence). The donor group consisted entirely of healthy Caucasians. TCRdb re-derived calls from the 5' RACE reads in MiXCR, one entry per CDR3 protein. This repertoire shows 1.5 million or so distinct CDR3 sequences, 25% to 35% found once; its top ten account for about 0.27%. A word on this clonotype: Its antigen is still unknown.

V is TRBV13 and J is TRBJ1-4; TRBD1 matches 8 bases. The specimen sequenced was cord blood. The TCR comes from a newborn girl in good health. This chain's CDR3 is CASSLGFGQGGEKLFF. In DNA, the CDR3 is TGTGCCAGCAGCTTAGGTTTCGGACAGGGAGGAGAAAAACTGTTTTTT.